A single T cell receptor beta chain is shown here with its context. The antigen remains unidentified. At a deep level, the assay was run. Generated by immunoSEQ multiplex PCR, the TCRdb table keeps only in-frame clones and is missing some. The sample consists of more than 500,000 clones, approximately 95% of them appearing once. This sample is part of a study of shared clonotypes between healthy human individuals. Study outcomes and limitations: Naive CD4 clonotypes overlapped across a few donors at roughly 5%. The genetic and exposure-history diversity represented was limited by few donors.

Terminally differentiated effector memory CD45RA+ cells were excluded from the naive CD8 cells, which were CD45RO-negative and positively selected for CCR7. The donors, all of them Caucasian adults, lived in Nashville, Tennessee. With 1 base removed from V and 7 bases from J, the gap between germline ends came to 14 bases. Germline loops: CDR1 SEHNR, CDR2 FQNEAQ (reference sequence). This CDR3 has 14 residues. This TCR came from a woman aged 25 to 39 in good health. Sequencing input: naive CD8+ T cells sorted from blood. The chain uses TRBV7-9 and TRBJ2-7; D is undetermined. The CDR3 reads CASSLVAVVGEQYF. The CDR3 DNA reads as TGTGCCAGCAGCTTAGTTGCGGTCGTGGGGGAGCAGTACTTC.